A single T cell receptor beta chain is shown here with its context. Its cognate antigen is unknown. Additional DNA sequences in this sample encode the identical CDR3. Generated by immunoSEQ multiplex PCR, the TCRdb table keeps only in-frame clones and is missing some. The data contain around 50,000 clones, approximately 84% of them singletons. The sample is drawn from a study of graft-versus-host responses after intestinal transplantation. Study in general: Transplants were multivisceral, liver-intestinal, or isolated intestinal. Induction with anti-thymocyte globulin, then tacrolimus and steroids for 2 to 3 years, was given to all recipients. Study-wide findings and caveats: The study found high graft-versus-host to host-versus-graft clonal ratios in allografts of patients with graft-donor T cell macrochimerism. In recipient marrow, GvH clones were found, and some appeared first in ileum or blood.

Germline trimming cut 4 bases from V and 4 bases from J; bases unmatched to any gene: 1. The CDR3 runs to 14 residues. Germline CDR1 and CDR2: SGHTA and FQGNSA. This sequence was found in a human donor who was the organ donor for an intestinal transplant. The chain combines TRBV7-2 with TRBJ2-7; 13 bases agree with TRBD2. Sequencing was performed on unstimulated CD4+ T cells sorted from spleen or lymph node cells, taken before transplant. The DNA for the CDR3 is TGTGCCAGCAGCTGGACTAGCGGGAGTTACGAGCAGTACTTC. It translates to CASSWTSGSYEQYF.